These 3 T cell receptor beta chains originate from one sample sequenced in a study of beta chain features in type 1 diabetes listed by TCRdb under 2018. The library was made by the immunoSEQ multiplex PCR assay. The entire amount of isolated RNA was reverse transcribed using the High Capacity cDNA Reverse Transcription Kit, so the sequenced TCRB transcripts were expressed ones. TCRdb took this table from immuneACCESS and kept in-frame rearrangements with V and J called. Such tables lack part of the clones; where checked against another copy, unresolved V genes explain under half of the gap, and the rest is unexplained. This sample has roughly 140,000 clones in its table, and 40% to 60% of those were observed once. The biggest ten clones account for over 0.4% of the sample. The specimen sequenced was Tregs from blood. The cell subset or site tag for this specimen amounts to: regulatory CD4+ T cells. Source of these receptors: a man aged 18 to 29 in good health.

The genes are TRBV18 and TRBJ2-7; 7 nucleotides line up with TRBD1. The V gene end was trimmed by 3 bases and the J gene end by 12 bases; junction bases not matched to a gene: 14. The germline V gene has CDR1 KGHSH and CDR2 LQKENI. This CDR3 has 14 residues. The CDR3 region has the DNA TGTGCCAGCTCACCTACAGGGGCCGACCTTGCGGGGTACTTC. Its protein product is CASSPTGADLAGYF. The variable domain in full, completed from reference TRBV18 and TRBJ2-7, reads NAGVMQNPRHLVRRRGQEARLRCSPMKGHSHVYWYRQLPEEGLKFMVYLQKENIIDESGMPKERFSAEFPKEGPSILRIQQVVRGDSAAYFCASSPTGADLAGYFGPGTRLTVT.

The chain links TRBV18 to TRBJ2-7, with 10 bases fitting TRBD2. Per the germline V gene, CDR1 is KGHSH and CDR2 is LQKENI. The V gene end was trimmed by 8 bases and the J gene end by 3 bases; junction bases not matched to a gene: 7. The CDR3 has 14 residues. As DNA, the CDR3 is TGTGCCAGCACACGGGGACTAGCGCTCTACGAGCAGTACTTC. Translating it yields CASTRGLALYEQYF.

This clone was found a few times. The rearrangement joins TRBV5-1 to TRBJ1-1; tentatively, D is TRBD1 (6 bases). The CDR3 has 14 residues. Germline V gene lookup returns CDR1 SGHRS and CDR2 YFSETQ. With 1 base removed from V and 4 bases from J, the gap between germline ends came to 11 bases. The CDR3 nucleotides read TGCGCCAGCAGCTTGTTACAGGGCGGCACTGAAGCTTTCTTT. This codes for CASSLLQGGTEAFF.